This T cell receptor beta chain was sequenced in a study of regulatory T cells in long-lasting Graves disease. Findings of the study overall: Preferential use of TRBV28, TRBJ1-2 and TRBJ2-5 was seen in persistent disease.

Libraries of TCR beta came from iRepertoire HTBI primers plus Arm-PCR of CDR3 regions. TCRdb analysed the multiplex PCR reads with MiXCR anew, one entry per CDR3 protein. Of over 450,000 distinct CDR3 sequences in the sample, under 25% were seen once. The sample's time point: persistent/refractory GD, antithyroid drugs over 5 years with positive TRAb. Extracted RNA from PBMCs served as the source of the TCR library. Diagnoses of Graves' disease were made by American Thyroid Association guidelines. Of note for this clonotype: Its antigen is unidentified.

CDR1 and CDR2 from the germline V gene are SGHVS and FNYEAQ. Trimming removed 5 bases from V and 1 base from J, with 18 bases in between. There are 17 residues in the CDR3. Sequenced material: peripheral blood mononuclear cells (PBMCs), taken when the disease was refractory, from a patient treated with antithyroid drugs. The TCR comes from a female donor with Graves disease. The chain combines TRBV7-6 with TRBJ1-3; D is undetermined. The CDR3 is CASSHIRRTESGNTIYF. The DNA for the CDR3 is TGTGCCAGCAGCCATATACGAAGGACCGAATCTGGAAACACCATATATTTT.